The 31 T cell receptor beta chains below all came from one sample that was sequenced in a study of T-cell memory formation after mild COVID-19. TCRdb ran MiXCR on the 5' RACE reads and lists one entry per CDR3 protein. The repertoire holds under 600,000 distinct CDR3 sequences, with roughly a fifth as singletons. The specimen sequenced was PBMCs or a T cell subset sorted from them (not recorded which). These receptors came from an adult woman who had mild COVID-19 (a few samples of this study predate the infection). Cell type and time point are not known.

This clonotype has more than one count but fewer than ten. The chain combines TRBV12-3 or TRBV12-4 with TRBJ2-7; TRBD1 aligns across 8 bases. With V trimmed by 3 bases and J by 3 bases, 4 bases remained unmatched. The CDR3 totals 14 residues. The CDR3 coding sequence is TGTGCCAGCAGTTTGACAGGGGCCAACTACGAGCAGTACTTC. Its protein is CASSLTGANYEQYF.

The rearrangement joins TRBV20-1 to TRBJ2-1; 11 positions match TRBD2. The ends lost 3 bases at V and 6 bases at J; junction bases unmatched: 4. The CDR3 totals 14 residues. Germline assignment: CDR1 DFQATT and CDR2 SNEGSKA (reference sequence). The CDR3 spells CSASELAGANEQFF. The CDR3 DNA reads as TGCAGTGCTAGCGAACTAGCGGGAGCCAATGAGCAGTTCTTC.

This clonotype was counted between two and nine times. The chain uses TRBV5-5 and TRBJ2-7, with TRBD1 identical over 12 bases. This CDR3 has 17 amino acids. From germline, CDR1 is SGHKS and CDR2 YYEKEE (reference sequence). The V and J ends lost 2 bases and 5 bases, in that order; junction bases with no gene match: 11. The CDR3 region is CASSFGIRGTGGDEQYF. The DNA of the CDR3 is TGTGCCAGCAGCTTCGGAATTCGGGGGACAGGGGGCGACGAGCAGTACTTC.

The gene calls are TRBV11-1 and TRBJ2-7; possibly TRBD2 for D (5 bases). The CDR3 runs to 14 residues. CDR1 and CDR2 (germline): SGHAT, FQDESV (reference sequence). V was trimmed by 3 bases and J by 3 bases, leaving 12 bases between them. CDR3 nucleotides: TGTGCCAGCAGCTTTGAAGAGGGATACTACGAGCAGTACTTC. Translating it yields CASSFEEGYYEQYF. The whole variable domain, remainder taken from reference TRBV11-1 and TRBJ2-7, is EAEVAQSPRYKITEKSQAVAFWCDPISGHATLYWYRQILGQGPELLVQFQDESVVDDSQLPKDRFSAERLKGVDSTLKIQPAELGDSAMYLCASSFEEGYYEQYFGPGTRLTVT.

This clonotype has only a few counts. The CDR3: CSARGDSYSNQPQHF. The CDR3 DNA sequence: TGCAGTGCTAGAGGGGACAGTTATAGCAATCAGCCCCAGCATTTT. The V and J genes are TRBV20-1 and TRBJ1-5; TRBD1 matches at 7 bases. V was clipped by 1 base and J by 0 bases; unmatched bases: 3. This CDR3 has 15 residues. CDR1 is DFQATT and CDR2 is SNEGSKA in the germline V gene (reference sequence).

This clonotype was recorded a few times. The genes are TRBV7-6 and TRBJ2-7; a possible D gene is TRBD1 (5 bases). The germline gives CDR1 SGHVS, CDR2 FNYEAQ. The CDR3 is made up of 14 amino acids. The V gene lost 4 bases and the J gene lost 3 bases, with 13 bases spanning the gap. Written as DNA, the CDR3 is TGTGCCAGCAGCTCCACCGACAGACACTACGAGCAGTACTTC. Protein product: CASSSTDRHYEQYF.

The chain couples TRBV7-2 to TRBJ1-1, with D possibly being TRBD1 (5 bases). V lost 2 bases to trimming and J lost 4 bases, with 11 bases between them. This CDR3 comprises 14 residues. The germline V gene encodes CDR1 SGHTA and CDR2 FQGNSA. For the CDR3, the DNA is TGTGCCAGCAGCTTATACCAGGGCAGCACTGAAGCTTTCTTT. Its translation is CASSLYQGSTEAFF.

The rearrangement uses TRBV4-1 and TRBJ2-7, with D maybe TRBD1 (6 bases). Germline V gene data show CDR1 as MGHRA and CDR2 as YSYEKL. V gave up 4 bases and J gave up 4 bases, with 14 bases separating them. This CDR3 region has 14 residues. CDR3 nucleotide sequence: TGCGCCAGCAGCCCGGAACAGGGCTGGTACGAGCAGTACTTC. Translation gives CASSPEQGWYEQYF.

The J gene is TRBJ1-1, the V gene TRBV6-6, with 9 bases fitting TRBD1. Germline V gene data show CDR1 as MNHNY and CDR2 as SVGAGI (reference sequence). The CDR3 consists of 14 residues. J lost 4 bases, V lost 5 bases, and 5 bases had no gene match. The CDR3 DNA is TGTGCCAGCAGTAAACAGGGGGCGGTCACTGAAGCTTTCTTT. It yields the protein CASSKQGAVTEAFF.

This clonotype showed up just a few times. The V call is TRBV12-3 or TRBV12-4, the J call TRBJ1-5; 7 bases align to TRBD1. This CDR3 spans 14 amino acids. The junction had 6 bases not matched to a gene; V was cut back by 4 bases and J by 6 bases. CDR3 sequence (DNA): TGTGCCAGCAGTTGGGACAGCACTACTCAGCCCCAGCATTTT. Translating it yields CASSWDSTTQPQHF.

This clonotype was counted between two and nine times. V gene TRBV5-1 combines with J gene TRBJ2-7; 9 positions agree with TRBD1. V was pared by 5 bases and J by 1 base, with 7 bases of the junction left unmatched. The CDR3 consists of 15 residues. The V gene's germline CDR1 is SGHRS and CDR2 YFSETQ. The CDR3 DNA reads TGCGCCAGCAGTTCGACGGGACAGGGTTCCTACGAGCAGTACTTC. It encodes CASSSTGQGSYEQYF.

The rearrangement links TRBV12-5 to TRBJ1-3; 8 bases agree with TRBD1. The V gene's germline CDR1 is LGHNT and CDR2 FRNRAP. V lost 6 bases to trimming and J lost 2 bases; unmatched junction nucleotides: 15. The CDR3 spans 18 residues. DNA of the CDR3: TGTGCTAGTGGCCCCGGACAGGGACCGTCCTTAGCTGGAAACACCATATATTTT. This gives the protein CASGPGQGPSLAGNTIYF.

This clonotype was observed a handful of times. The gene calls are TRBV7-3 and TRBJ2-1, with 8 nucleotides matching TRBD2. CDR3 size: 15 residues. J gave up 6 bases and V 3 bases, and 7 bases lay outside the gene matches. Germline CDR1 SGHTA, CDR2 FQGTGA. CDR3 sequence (DNA): TGTGCCAGCAGCTTTTATGCGGGAGGTACCAATGAGCAGTTCTTC. It codes for CASSFYAGGTNEQFF.

The V call is TRBV7-2, the J call TRBJ2-2; possibly TRBD2 for D (6 bases). The ends were cut back, 5 bases at V and 4 bases at J, with 11 bases in the middle. Germline values: CDR1 SGHTA, CDR2 FQGNSA. This CDR3 has 14 residues. The CDR3 protein is CASSTSSATGELFF. Here the CDR3 DNA reads TGTGCCAGCAGCACGTCTAGCGCCACCGGGGAGCTGTTTTTT.

The chain employs TRBV5-1 and TRBJ2-5; TRBD1 matches at 10 bases. Germline CDR1 and CDR2: SGHRS and YFSETQ. The junction had 3 bases not matched to a gene; V was cut back by 5 bases and J by 2 bases. This CDR3 has 14 residues. The CDR3 region has the DNA TGCGCCAGCAGGACAGGGGGCCGACAAGAGACCCAGTACTTC. It is translated as CASRTGGRQETQYF.

The chain uses TRBV7-6 and TRBJ1-2, with D perhaps TRBD1 (6 bases). CDR3 size: 13 residues. Trimming shortened V by 5 bases and J by 3 bases, and 10 bases separated the two germline ends. Germline CDR1 reads SGHVS; CDR2 reads FNYEAQ. The CDR3 loop reads CASSPHRDYGYTF. The CDR3 DNA is TGTGCCAGCAGCCCACACAGGGACTATGGCTACACCTTC.

This clonotype has only a few counts. The genes are TRBV7-2 and TRBJ2-1; the match to TRBD2 covers 14 bases. The CDR3 is made up of 20 amino acids. V shed 8 bases and J 0 bases; nucleotides not matched to a gene: 15. Germline CDR1 and CDR2: SGHTA and FQGNSA. CDR3 loop: CASSPGPGTSGSPSYNEQFF. The CDR3 coding sequence is TGTGCCAGCTCCCCAGGGCCCGGGACTAGCGGGAGTCCCTCCTACAATGAGCAGTTCTTC. Full variable domain (remainder filled in from reference TRBV7-2 and TRBJ2-1): GAGVSQSPSNKVTEKGKDVELRCDPISGHTALYWYRQSLGQGLEFLIYFQGNSAPDKSGLPSDRFSAERTGGSVSTLTIQRTQQEDSAVYLCASSPGPGTSGSPSYNEQFFGPGTRLTVL.

This clonotype was seen a handful of times. This chain connects TRBV7-2 to TRBJ1-5; D is perhaps TRBD1 (5 bases). The V end lost 5 bases, the J end lost 5 bases, and 10 bases lay between the germline ends. Germline V CDR1 and CDR2: SGHTA, FQGNSA. This CDR3 contains 13 residues. The CDR3 bases are TGTGCCAGCAGCCTGGGGCCTCATCAGCCCCAGCATTTT. The encoded protein is CASSLGPHQPQHF.

This clonotype came up many times. J is TRBJ2-1 and V is TRBV12-3 or TRBV12-4; 11 bases are shared with TRBD2. This CDR3 is 15 amino acids long. After removal of 5 bases from V and 7 bases from J, the junction contained 7 bases not matched to a gene. The CDR3 nucleotides read TGTGCCAGCAGTCGTACTAGCGGGAGAGGAAATGAGCAGTTCTTC. Translated, it gives CASSRTSGRGNEQFF.

The chain joins TRBV9 to TRBJ2-3; D perhaps matches TRBD1 (7 bases). There are 16 residues in the CDR3. Germline assignment: CDR1 SGDLS and CDR2 YYNGEE. The V end lost 6 bases, the J end lost 5 bases, and 22 bases lay between the germline ends. The CDR3 loop is CASTASPRGRLDTQYF. The CDR3 DNA sequence: TGTGCCAGCACCGCGTCCCCCAGGGGGAGGTTAGATACGCAGTATTTT.

This clonotype has a handful of counts. The V call is TRBV12-3 or TRBV12-4, the J call TRBJ1-1; D unclear. This CDR3 contains 14 residues. Deletions cut 4 bases from V and 1 base from J, with 10 bases between. CDR3 protein: CASSWALANTEAFF. The CDR3 nucleotides read TGTGCCAGCAGTTGGGCGCTGGCGAACACTGAAGCTTTCTTT.

The table lists this clonotype with a count of one. The chain uses TRBV15 and TRBJ2-7; D uncertain. This CDR3 is 13 amino acids long. The germline V and J ends were trimmed by 3 bases and 4 bases, with 10 bases remaining between them. Germline CDR1 and CDR2: LNHNV and YYDKDF (reference sequence). Here the CDR3 reads CATSSPTEYEQYF. In DNA form, the CDR3 reads TGTGCCACCAGCAGTCCCACAGAGTACGAGCAGTACTTC.

Only a few counts were recorded for this clonotype. The V and J genes are TRBV20-1 and TRBJ2-1; TRBD2 is a possible D gene (5 bases). The CDR3 length is 15 residues. Germline CDR1 is DFQATT and CDR2 is SNEGSKA (reference sequence). Deletions cut 2 bases from V and 0 bases from J, with 11 bases between. CDR3: CSARPTSFSYNEQFF. Here the CDR3 DNA reads TGCAGTGCTAGACCTACTAGTTTCTCCTACAATGAGCAGTTCTTC.

V is TRBV11-1 and J is TRBJ1-2, with no clear D. The CDR3 extends over 13 amino acids. Germline loops: CDR1 SGHAT, CDR2 FQDESV (reference sequence). Trimming took off 1 base at V and 8 bases at J, with 11 bases between the two ends. The CDR3 coding sequence is TGTGCCAGCAGCTTAGGCCGCAGCAAGGGCTACACCTTC. This gives the protein CASSLGRSKGYTF.

The chain has TRBV29-1 and TRBJ2-5; no definite D call. Trimming shortened V by 2 bases and J by 5 bases, and 9 bases separated the two germline ends. This CDR3 comprises 12 residues. Germline CDR1 reads SQVTM; CDR2 reads ANQGSEA. The CDR3 bases are TGCAGCGTTGAATTTAGATTCGAGACCCAGTACTTC. Residues: CSVEFRFETQYF.

This chain joins TRBV3-1 and TRBJ1-2; no clear D gene. The CDR3 runs 12 residues. Germline V lookup: CDR1 LGHDT, CDR2 YNNKEL (reference sequence). Trimming pared 1 base from V and 7 bases from J, leaving 7 bases between. In DNA form, the CDR3 reads TGTGCCAGCAGCCAAGTTGAGGTTGGCTACACCTTC. This gives the protein CASSQVEVGYTF.

Here the CDR3 DNA reads TGTGCCAGCAGCTTGGCGGGGGGGCGATACACCGGGGAGCTGTTTTTT. It is translated as CASSLAGGRYTGELFF. This chain connects TRBV5-8 to TRBJ2-2, with 8 bases identical to TRBD2. Trimming removed 0 bases from V and 3 bases from J; junction bases left unmatched: 4. Germline loops: CDR1 SGHTS, CDR2 YDEGEE. This CDR3 contains 16 residues.

In this sample, this clonotype turned up many times. The chain is built from TRBV6-1 and TRBJ2-5, with TRBD2 matching over 8 bases. In germline, CDR1 is MNHNS, CDR2 SASEGT. The CDR3 runs 16 residues. The J segment lost 1 base and the V segment lost 5 bases, leaving 9 bases of the junction unmatched. The CDR3 sequence: CASSSREGGGQETQYF. The CDR3 bases are TGTGCCAGCAGTTCCCGGGAGGGCGGGGGCCAAGAGACCCAGTACTTC.

The V and J genes are TRBV7-8 and TRBJ1-5, with 9 positions matching TRBD1. CDR3 size: 15 residues. V lost 6 bases to trimming and J lost 5 bases; unmatched junction nucleotides: 8. In germline, CDR1 is SGHVS, CDR2 FQNEAQ. CDR3 DNA: TGTGCCAGCAGGGGGGACAGGGCGAGGGATCAGCCCCAGCATTTT. Translated, it gives CASRGDRARDQPQHF.

This rearrangement joins TRBV29-1 to TRBJ2-2; the D gene could be TRBD1 or TRBD2 (5 bases each). Germline values: CDR1 SQVTM, CDR2 ANQGSEA. Trimming took 6 bases from V and 7 from J, leaving 18 bases between them. This CDR3 has 14 residues. CDR3 protein: CSVGLLGDGGELFF. CDR3 DNA: TGCAGCGTGGGGCTTTTGGGGGATGGCGGGGAGCTGTTTTTT.

To note about this clonotype: This may arise from a read error, as a much more abundant clone is one base away. This chain connects TRBV6-5 to TRBJ2-3, with 7 nucleotides matching TRBD1. Germline V gene lookup returns CDR1 MNHEY and CDR2 SVGAGI. The CDR3 consists of 11 residues. The CDR3 sequence is CARQGTDTKYF. The CDR3 DNA reads TGTGCCAGGCAGGGGACAGATACGAAGTATTTT.